The sequence of this T cell receptor (beta chain) was determined in a study of cytomegalovirus exposure and HLA in healthy donors. Primers for the PCR totalled 60 Vbeta and 13 Jbeta. Repertoires were generated with immunoSEQ multiplex PCR, while TCRdb's copy carries only in-frame clones and drops some. The sample yields just over 150,000 clones, around 83% seen once. The CDR3 loop spans 14 amino acids. CDR1 is MNHNS and CDR2 is SASEGT in the germline V gene. Trimming took off 7 bases at V and 7 bases at J, with 19 bases between the two ends. Specimen: PBMCs. This receptor was identified in a man in his forties or fifties in good health and CMV-seropositive. This chain joins TRBV6-1 and TRBJ1-1; D remains unclear. As DNA, the CDR3 is TGTGCCAGCATGCCAGCCTTGAGGGTGGGTGAAGCTTTCTTT. Translation gives CASMPALRVGEAFF.